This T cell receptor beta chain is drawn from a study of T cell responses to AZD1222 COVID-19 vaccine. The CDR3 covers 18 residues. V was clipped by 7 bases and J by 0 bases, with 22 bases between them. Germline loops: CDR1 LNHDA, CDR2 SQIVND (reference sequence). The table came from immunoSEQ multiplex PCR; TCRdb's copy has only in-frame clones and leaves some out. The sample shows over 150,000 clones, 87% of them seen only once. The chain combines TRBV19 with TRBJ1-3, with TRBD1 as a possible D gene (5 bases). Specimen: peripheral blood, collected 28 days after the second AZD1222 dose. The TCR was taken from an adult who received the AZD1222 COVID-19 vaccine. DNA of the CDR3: TGTGCCAGTATTGGGGGTAGGCGGCAGGCGCTCTCTGGAAACACCATATATTTT. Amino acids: CASIGGRRQALSGNTIYF.